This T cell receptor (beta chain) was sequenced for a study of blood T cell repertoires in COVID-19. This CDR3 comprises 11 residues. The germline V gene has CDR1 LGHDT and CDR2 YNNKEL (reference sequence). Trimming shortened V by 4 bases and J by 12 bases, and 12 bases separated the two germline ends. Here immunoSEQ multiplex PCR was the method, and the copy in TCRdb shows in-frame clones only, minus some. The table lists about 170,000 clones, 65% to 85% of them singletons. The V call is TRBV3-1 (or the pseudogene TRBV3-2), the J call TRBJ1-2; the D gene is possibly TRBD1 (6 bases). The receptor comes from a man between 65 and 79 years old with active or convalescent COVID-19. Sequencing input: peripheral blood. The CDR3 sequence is CASSLQGLNTF. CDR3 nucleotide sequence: TGTGCCAGCAGCCTACAGGGCCTTAACACCTTC.